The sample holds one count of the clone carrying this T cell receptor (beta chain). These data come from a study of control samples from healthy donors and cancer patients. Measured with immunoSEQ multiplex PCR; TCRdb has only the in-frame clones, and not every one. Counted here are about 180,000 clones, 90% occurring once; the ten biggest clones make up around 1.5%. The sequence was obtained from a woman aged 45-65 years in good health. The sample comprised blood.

The CDR3 nucleotides are TGTGCCAGCAGCGGGGAGGTAGGAAGGAACACCGGGGAGCTGTTTTTT. This codes for CASSGEVGRNTGELFF. V and J are TRBV5-4 and TRBJ2-2; TRBD2 might be the D (6 bases). Germline CDR1 is SGHNT and CDR2 is YYREEE (reference sequence). The V end was cut by 4 bases, the J end by 1 base, with 14 bases between. The CDR3 has 16 residues.